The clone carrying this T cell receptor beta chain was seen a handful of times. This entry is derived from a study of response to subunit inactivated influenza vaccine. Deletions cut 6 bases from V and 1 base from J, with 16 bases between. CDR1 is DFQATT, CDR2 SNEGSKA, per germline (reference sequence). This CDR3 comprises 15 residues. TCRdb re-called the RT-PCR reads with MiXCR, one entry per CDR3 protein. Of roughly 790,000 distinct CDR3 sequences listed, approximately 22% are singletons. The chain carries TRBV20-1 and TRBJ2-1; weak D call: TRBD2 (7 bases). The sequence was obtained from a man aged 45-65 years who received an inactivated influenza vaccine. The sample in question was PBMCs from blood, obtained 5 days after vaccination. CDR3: CSALGRGPSYNEQFF. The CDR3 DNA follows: TGCAGTGCCCTCGGGCGGGGGCCGTCCTACAATGAGCAGTTCTTC.